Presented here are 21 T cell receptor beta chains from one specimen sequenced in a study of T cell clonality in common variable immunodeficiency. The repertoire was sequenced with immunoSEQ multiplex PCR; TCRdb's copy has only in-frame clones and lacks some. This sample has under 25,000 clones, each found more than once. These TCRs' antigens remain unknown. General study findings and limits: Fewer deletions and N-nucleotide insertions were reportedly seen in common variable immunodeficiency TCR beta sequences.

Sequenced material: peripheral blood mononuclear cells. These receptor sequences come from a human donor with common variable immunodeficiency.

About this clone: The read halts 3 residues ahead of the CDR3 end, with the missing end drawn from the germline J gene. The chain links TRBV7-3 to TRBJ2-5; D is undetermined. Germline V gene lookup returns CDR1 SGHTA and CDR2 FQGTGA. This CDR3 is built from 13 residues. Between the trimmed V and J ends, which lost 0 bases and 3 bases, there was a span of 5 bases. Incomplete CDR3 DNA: TGTGCCAGCAGCTTAACTCGCGAAGAGACC. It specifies CASSLTREET. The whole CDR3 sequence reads CASSLTREETQYF.

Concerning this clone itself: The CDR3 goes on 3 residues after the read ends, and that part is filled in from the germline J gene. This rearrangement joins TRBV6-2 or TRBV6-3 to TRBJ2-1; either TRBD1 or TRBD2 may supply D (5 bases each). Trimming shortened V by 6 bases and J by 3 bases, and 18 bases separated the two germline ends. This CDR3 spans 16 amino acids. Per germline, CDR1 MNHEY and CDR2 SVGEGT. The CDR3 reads CASSGPGPRGYNEQFF. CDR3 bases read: TGTGCCAGCAGCGGTCCCGGGCCGAGGGGCTACAATGAG.

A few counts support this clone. The CDR3 spells CASAQGDYGYTF. The sequenced CDR3 bases are TGTGCCAGCGCACAGGGAGACTATGGC. The chain links TRBV2 to TRBJ1-2, with D maybe TRBD1 (6 bases). Read data end 3 residues before the CDR3 end; the end is taken from the germline J gene. The V end lost 8 bases, the J end lost 3 bases, and 10 bases lay between the germline ends. CDR3 length: 12 residues. Germline-derived CDR1 and CDR2 are SNHLY and FYNNEI.

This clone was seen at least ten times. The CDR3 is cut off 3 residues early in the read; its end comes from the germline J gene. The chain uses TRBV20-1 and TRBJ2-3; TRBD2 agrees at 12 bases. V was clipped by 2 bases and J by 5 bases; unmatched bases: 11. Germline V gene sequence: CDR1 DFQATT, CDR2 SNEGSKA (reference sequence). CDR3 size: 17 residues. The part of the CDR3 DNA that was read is TGCAGTGCTAGATGGTTGCCTAGCGGGGGGGTCAGAGATACG. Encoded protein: CSARWLPSGGVRDT. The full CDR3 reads CSARWLPSGGVRDTQYF.

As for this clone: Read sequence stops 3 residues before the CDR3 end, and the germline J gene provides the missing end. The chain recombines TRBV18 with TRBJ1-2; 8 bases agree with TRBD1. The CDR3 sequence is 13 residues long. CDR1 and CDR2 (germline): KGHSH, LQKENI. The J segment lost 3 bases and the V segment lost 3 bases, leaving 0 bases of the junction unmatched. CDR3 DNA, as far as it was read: TGTGCCAGCTCACCGGGACAGGACTATGGC. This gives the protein CASSPGQDYG. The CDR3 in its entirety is CASSPGQDYGYTF.

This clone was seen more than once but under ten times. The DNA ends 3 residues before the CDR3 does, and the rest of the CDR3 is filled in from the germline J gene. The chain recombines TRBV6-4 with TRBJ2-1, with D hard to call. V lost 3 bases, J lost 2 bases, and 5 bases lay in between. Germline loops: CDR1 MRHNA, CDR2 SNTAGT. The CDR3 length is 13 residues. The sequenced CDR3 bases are TGTGCCAGCAGTGAAAGGGCCTACAATGAG. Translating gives CASSERAYNE. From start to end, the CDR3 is CASSERAYNEQFF.

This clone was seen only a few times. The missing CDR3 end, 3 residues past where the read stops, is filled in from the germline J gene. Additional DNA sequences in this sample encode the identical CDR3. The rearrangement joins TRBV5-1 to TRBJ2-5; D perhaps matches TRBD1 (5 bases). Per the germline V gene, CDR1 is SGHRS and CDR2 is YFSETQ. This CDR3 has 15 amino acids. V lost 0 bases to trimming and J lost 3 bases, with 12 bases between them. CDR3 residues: CASSLAGGREETQYF. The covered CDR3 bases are TGCGCCAGCAGCTTGGCCGGCGGCAGGGAAGAGACC. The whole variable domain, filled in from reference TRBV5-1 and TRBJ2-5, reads KAGVTQTPRYLIKTRGQQVTLSCSPISGHRSVSWYQQTPGQGLQFLFEYFSETQRNKGNFPGRFSGRQFSNSRSEMNVSTLELGDSALYLCASSLAGGREETQYFGPGTRLLVL.

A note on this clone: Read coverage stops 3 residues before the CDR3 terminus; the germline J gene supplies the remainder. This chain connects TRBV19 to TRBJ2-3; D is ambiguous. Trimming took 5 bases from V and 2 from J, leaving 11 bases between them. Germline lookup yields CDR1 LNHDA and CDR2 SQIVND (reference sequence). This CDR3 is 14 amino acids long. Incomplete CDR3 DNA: TGTGCCAGTAGTCCTGGCATATACACAGATACG. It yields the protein CASSPGIYTDT. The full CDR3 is CASSPGIYTDTQYF.

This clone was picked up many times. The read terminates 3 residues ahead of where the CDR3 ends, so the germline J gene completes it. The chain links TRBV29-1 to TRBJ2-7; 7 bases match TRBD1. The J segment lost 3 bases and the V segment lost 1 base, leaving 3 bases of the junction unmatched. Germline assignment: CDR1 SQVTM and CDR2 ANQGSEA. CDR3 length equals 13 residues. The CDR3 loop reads CSVEGDSLYEQYF. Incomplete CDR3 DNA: TGCAGCGTTGAAGGGGACAGTCTCTACGAG.

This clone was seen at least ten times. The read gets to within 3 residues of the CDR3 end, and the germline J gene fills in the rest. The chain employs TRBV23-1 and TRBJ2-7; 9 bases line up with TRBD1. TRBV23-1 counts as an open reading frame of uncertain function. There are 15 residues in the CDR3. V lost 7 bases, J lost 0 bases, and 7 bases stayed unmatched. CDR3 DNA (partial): TGCGCCAGCACCTCCTCGGACAGGGGCTCCTACGAG. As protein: CASTSSDRGSYE. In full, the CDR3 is CASTSSDRGSYEQYF.

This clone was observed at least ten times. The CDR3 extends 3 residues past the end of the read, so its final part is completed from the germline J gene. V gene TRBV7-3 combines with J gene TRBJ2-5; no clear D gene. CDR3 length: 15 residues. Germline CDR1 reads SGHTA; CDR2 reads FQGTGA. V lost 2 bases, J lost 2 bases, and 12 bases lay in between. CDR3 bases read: TGTGCCAGCAGCTTATTTGGCCATACACAAGAGACC. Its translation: CASSLFGHTQET. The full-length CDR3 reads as CASSLFGHTQETQYF.

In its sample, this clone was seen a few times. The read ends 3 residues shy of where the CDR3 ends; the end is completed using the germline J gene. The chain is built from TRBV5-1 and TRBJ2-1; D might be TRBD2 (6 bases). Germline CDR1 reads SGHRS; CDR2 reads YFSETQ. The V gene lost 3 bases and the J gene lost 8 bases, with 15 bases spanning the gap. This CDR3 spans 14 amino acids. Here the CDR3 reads CASSSPGRIYEQFF. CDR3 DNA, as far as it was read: TGCGCCAGCAGCTCCCCGGGGAGGATATATGAG. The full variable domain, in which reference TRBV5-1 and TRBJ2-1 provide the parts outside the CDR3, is KAGVTQTPRYLIKTRGQQVTLSCSPISGHRSVSWYQQTPGQGLQFLFEYFSETQRNKGNFPGRFSGRQFSNSRSEMNVSTLELGDSALYLCASSSPGRIYEQFFGPGTRLTVL.

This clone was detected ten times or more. The CDR3 bases that were read are TGTGCCAGCAGTCCTGGGACAACACTTAATGAAAAA. Amino acids: CASSPGTTLNEK. The entire CDR3 protein reads CASSPGTTLNEKLFF. The gene calls are TRBV27 and TRBJ1-4, with TRBD1 as a possible D gene (6 bases). Read data end 3 residues before the CDR3 end; the end is taken from the germline J gene. The V end was cut by 5 bases, the J end by 4 bases, with 14 bases between. Germline assignment: CDR1 MNHEY and CDR2 SMNVEV (reference sequence). The CDR3 has 15 residues.

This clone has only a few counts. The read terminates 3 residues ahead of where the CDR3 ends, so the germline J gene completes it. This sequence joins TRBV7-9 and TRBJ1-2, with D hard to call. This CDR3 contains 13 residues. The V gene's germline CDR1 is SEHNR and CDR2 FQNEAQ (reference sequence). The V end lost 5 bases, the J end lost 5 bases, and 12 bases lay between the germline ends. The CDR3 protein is CASSLDQNYGYTF. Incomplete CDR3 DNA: TGTGCCAGCAGCCTAGACCAGAATTATGGC.

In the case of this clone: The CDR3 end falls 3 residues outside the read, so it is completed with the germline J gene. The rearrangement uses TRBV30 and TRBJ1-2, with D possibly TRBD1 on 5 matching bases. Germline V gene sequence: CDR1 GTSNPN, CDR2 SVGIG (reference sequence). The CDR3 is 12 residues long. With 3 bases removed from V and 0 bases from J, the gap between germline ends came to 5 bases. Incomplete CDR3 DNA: TGTGCCTGGAGGACAGCTAACTATGGC. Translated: CAWRTANYG. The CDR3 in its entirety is CAWRTANYGYTF.

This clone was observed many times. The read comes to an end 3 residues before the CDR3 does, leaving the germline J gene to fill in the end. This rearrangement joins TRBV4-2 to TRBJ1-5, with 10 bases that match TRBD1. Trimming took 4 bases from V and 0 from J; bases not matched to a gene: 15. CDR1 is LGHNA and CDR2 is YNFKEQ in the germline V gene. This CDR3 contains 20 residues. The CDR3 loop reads CASSPTLGQGCRYSNQPQHF. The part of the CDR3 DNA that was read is TGTGCCAGCAGCCCCACCCTGGGACAGGGGTGTCGATATAGCAATCAGCCC.

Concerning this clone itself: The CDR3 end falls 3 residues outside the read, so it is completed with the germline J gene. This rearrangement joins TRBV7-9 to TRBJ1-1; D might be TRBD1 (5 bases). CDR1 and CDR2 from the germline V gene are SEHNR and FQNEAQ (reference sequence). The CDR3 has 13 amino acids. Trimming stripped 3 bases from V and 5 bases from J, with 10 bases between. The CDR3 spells CASSFDSLTEAFF. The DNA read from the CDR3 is TGTGCCAGCAGCTTCGACAGTTTGACTGAA.

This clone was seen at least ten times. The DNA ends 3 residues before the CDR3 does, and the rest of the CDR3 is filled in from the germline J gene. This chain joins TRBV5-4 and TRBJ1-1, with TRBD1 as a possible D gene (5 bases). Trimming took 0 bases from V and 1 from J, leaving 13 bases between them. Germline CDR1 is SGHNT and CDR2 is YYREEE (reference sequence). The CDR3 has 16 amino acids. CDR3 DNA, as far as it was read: TGTGCCAGCAGCTTGGGTGGGCAGGGTGGGAACACTGAA. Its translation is CASSLGGQGGNTE. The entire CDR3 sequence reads CASSLGGQGGNTEAFF. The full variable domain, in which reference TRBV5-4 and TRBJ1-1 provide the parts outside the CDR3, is ETGVTQSPTHLIKTRGQQVTLRCSSQSGHNTVSWYQQALGQGPQFIFQYYREEENGRGNFPPRFSGLQFPNYSSELNVNALELDDSALYLCASSLGGQGGNTEAFFGQGTRLTVV.

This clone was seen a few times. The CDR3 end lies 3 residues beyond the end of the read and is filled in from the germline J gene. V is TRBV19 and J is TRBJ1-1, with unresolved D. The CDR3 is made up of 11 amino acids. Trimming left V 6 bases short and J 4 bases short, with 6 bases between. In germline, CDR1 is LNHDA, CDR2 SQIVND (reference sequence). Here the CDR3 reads CASSRTTEAFF. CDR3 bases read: TGTGCCAGTAGCAGAACCACTGAA.

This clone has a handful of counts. The CDR3: CASSYRSGTEAFF. The DNA read from the CDR3 is TGTGCCAGCAGCTACAGGTCAGGGACTGAA. The chain links TRBV7-9 to TRBJ1-1, with D possibly matching TRBD1 (5 bases). Sequencing ends 3 residues short of the CDR3 end; the germline J gene provides the rest. V lost 4 bases and J lost 5, with 11 bases in between. Germline V gives CDR1 SEHNR, CDR2 FQNEAQ (reference sequence). CDR3 length: 13 amino acids.

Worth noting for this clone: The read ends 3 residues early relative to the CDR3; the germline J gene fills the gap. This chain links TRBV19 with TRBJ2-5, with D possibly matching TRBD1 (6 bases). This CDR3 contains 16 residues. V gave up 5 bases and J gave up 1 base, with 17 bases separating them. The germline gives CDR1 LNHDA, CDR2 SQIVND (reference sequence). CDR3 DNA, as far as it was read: TGTGCCAGTAGTCCTTATGGACAGCTCCGCCAAGAGACC. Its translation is CASSPYGQLRQET. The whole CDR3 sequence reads CASSPYGQLRQETQYF.